This TCR beta chain was sequenced during a study of T-cell reconstitution after alpha-beta-depleted transplantation in children. Trimming left V 0 bases short and J 3 bases short, with 12 bases between. Germline V gene sequence: CDR1 SGHDT, CDR2 YYEEEE. The CDR3 totals 15 residues. Researchers prepared the TCRbeta library using unique molecular identifiers, the study reports. TCRdb used MiXCR to reprocess the PCR reads, holding one entry per CDR3 protein. The sample includes hundreds of thousands of distinct CDR3 sequences, more than 10% of them seen just once. This clonotype was seen ten or more times.

The clonotype was recovered from a human donor who donated a stem cell graft to a child with acute lymphoblastic leukemia. The sample here was PBMCs from the stem cell graft donor, taken from the stem cell graft. The rearrangement uses TRBV5-6 and TRBJ1-2; D unresolved. CDR3 sequence (DNA): TGTGCCAGCAGCTTGGGTTGGAGGGATGACTATGGCTACACCTTC. It encodes CASSLGWRDDYGYTF. The complete variable domain, with remaining parts taken from reference TRBV5-6 and TRBJ1-2, reads DAGVTQSPTHLIKTRGQQVTLRCSPKSGHDTVSWYQQALGQGPQFIFQYYEEEERQRGNFPDRFSGHQFPNYSSELNVNALLLGDSALYLCASSLGWRDDYGYTFGSGTRLTVV.